This T cell receptor beta chain was sequenced during a study of blood T cells in healthy people across ages. Overall study results and limits: Significant beta diversity loss was already apparent by age around 36, declining roughly linearly. Diversity estimates from one million T cells were considered underestimates.

Every sample yielded at least 6.5 million isolated PBMCs. This CDR3 region has 16 residues. Germline CDR1 is DFQATT and CDR2 is SNEGSKA (reference sequence). The V and J ends lost 0 bases and 4 bases respectively, with 19 bases between them. Sample-barcoded 5' priming and a J-beta primer mix drove a second PCR of about 6 to 12 cycles. Each CDR3 protein gets one entry after TCRdb re-called the 5' RACE reads with MiXCR. The sample carries just over 1 million distinct CDR3 sequences, more than 40% recorded once. As concerns this clonotype: The antigen is undetermined.

The V gene is TRBV20-1, the J gene TRBJ2-7; the D gene is possibly TRBD2 (5 bases). The sequenced sample consisted of blood. The clonotype comes from a woman in her sixties or seventies in good health. DNA for the CDR3: TGCAGTGCTAGAGAGGGGATAGGTGGGAGAGGGTACGAGCAGTACTTC. As protein: CSAREGIGGRGYEQYF.